The 19 T cell receptor beta chains in this list originate from one sample, sequenced in a study of PD-1 blockade in classical Hodgkin lymphoma. The method was immunoSEQ multiplex PCR; TCRdb's version includes in-frame clones alone and lacks a portion of them. The sample records approximately 96,000 clones, 90% to 95% being singletons. Time point in this sample: cycle 4 day 1 (C4D1), after 6 weeks of nivolumab. Relapses following autologous stem cell transplantation were seen in all patients, with brentuximab vedotin exposure varying. Sample: peripheral blood mononuclear cells (PBMCs), taken before the fourth cycle of nivolumab. All receptors derive from a human donor with classical Hodgkin lymphoma.

This chain joins TRBV6-1 and TRBJ2-7, with 10 bases that match TRBD2. Germline V gene data show CDR1 as MNHNS and CDR2 as SASEGT. The ends lost 8 bases at V and 4 bases at J; junction bases unmatched: 5. The CDR3 is made up of 13 amino acids. The CDR3 sequence is CASGASGSYEQYF. Written as DNA, the CDR3 is TGTGCCAGCGGGGCTAGCGGGAGTTACGAGCAGTACTTC.

This chain connects TRBV30 to TRBJ1-3; D unclear. V lost 1 base and J 8 bases, leaving 18 bases between the germline ends. CDR3 length equals 15 residues. The germline CDR1 and CDR2 sequences are GTSNPN and SVGIG (reference sequence). CDR3 sequence reads: CAWSEGHSVGYTIYF. The CDR3 region has the DNA TGTGCCTGGAGTGAAGGGCACTCGGTCGGGTACACCATATATTTT. The whole variable domain, remainder taken from reference TRBV30 and TRBJ1-3, is SQTIHQWPATLVQPVGSPLSLECTVEGTSNPNLYWYRQAAGRGLQLLFYSVGIGQISSEVPQNLSASRPQDRQFILSSKKLLLSDSGFYLCAWSEGHSVGYTIYFGEGSWLTVV.

V gene TRBV27 combines with J gene TRBJ1-2, with D perhaps matching TRBD1 (6 bases). CDR1 and CDR2 from the germline V gene are MNHEY and SMNVEV (reference sequence). The CDR3 contains 13 residues. V dropped 5 bases and J dropped 7 bases, with 14 bases sitting between them. This CDR3 is CASSPGDRIGYTF. The CDR3 nucleotides read TGTGCCAGCAGTCCAGGGGATCGGATTGGCTACACCTTC.

V and J are TRBV6-1 and TRBJ1-1; D unresolved. CDR1 and CDR2 (germline): MNHNS, SASEGT. Trimming took off 8 bases at V and 7 bases at J, with 11 bases between the two ends. The CDR3 is 11 residues long. The CDR3 DNA reads TGTGCCAGCGACCGGGCAGGTGAAGCTTTCTTT. Translation: CASDRAGEAFF.

The V call is TRBV5-1, the J call TRBJ1-2; 7 bases line up with TRBD1. The germline V gene encodes CDR1 SGHRS and CDR2 YFSETQ. V was pared by 4 bases and J by 4 bases, with 7 bases of the junction left unmatched. This CDR3 spans 14 amino acids. CDR3 sequence (DNA): TGCGCCAGCAGCCTGACAGGGAGGGTCTATGGCTACACCTTC. It yields the protein CASSLTGRVYGYTF.

The chain employs TRBV18 and TRBJ2-2; either TRBD1 or TRBD2 may fit D (5 bases each). Germline V gene sequence: CDR1 KGHSH, CDR2 LQKENI. The ends were cut back, 2 bases at V and 4 bases at J, with 8 bases in the middle. CDR3 length: 14 amino acids. The CDR3 sequence is CASSPGGGTGELFF. The DNA for the CDR3 is TGTGCCAGCTCACCAGGGGGTGGCACCGGGGAGCTGTTTTTT.

The CDR3 region is CASSLSGGTEAFF. The CDR3 bases are TGTGCCAGCAGTTTATCAGGGGGCACTGAAGCTTTCTTT. The V gene is TRBV28, the J gene TRBJ1-1; 7 nucleotides line up with TRBD1. The CDR3 is 13 residues long. J lost 4 bases, V lost 1 base, and 0 bases had no gene match. Germline V gene lookup returns CDR1 MDHEN and CDR2 SYDVKM.

The chain is built from TRBV27 and TRBJ2-1; TRBD2 matches at 7 bases. CDR3 length: 14 amino acids. Germline V gene lookup returns CDR1 MNHEY and CDR2 SMNVEV (reference sequence). The ends lost 5 bases at V and 11 bases at J; junction bases unmatched: 12. CDR3 bases: TGTGCCAGCAGTCCGTGGGAGGGAGGCATTAAGCAGTTCTTC. This encodes CASSPWEGGIKQFF.

The chain combines TRBV15 with TRBJ2-1, with D hard to call. The V and J ends lost 0 bases and 3 bases respectively, with 9 bases between them. Germline loops: CDR1 LNHNV, CDR2 YYDKDF (reference sequence). The CDR3 extends over 15 amino acids. The DNA of the CDR3 is TGTGCCACCAGCAGAGATCGACAAGTCTACAATGAGCAGTTCTTC. This encodes CATSRDRQVYNEQFF.

The chain has TRBV30 and TRBJ2-5; weak D call: TRBD2 (6 bases). The closer fit of TRBJ2-7 to the DNA end suggests the J call may be wrong. CDR3 length: 13 amino acids. From germline, CDR1 is GTSNPN and CDR2 SVGIG (reference sequence). The CDR3: CAWRQPGVYEQYF. The CDR3 coding sequence is TGTGCCTGGAGACAGCCGGGGGTCTACGAGCAGTACTTC.

This clone has just one count. This chain joins TRBV30 and TRBJ2-6; no clear D. The CDR3 covers 13 residues. CDR1 is GTSNPN and CDR2 is SVGIG in the germline V gene (reference sequence). The V gene lost 0 bases and the J gene lost 4 bases, with 4 bases spanning the gap. The chain's CDR3 is CAWSVSGANVLTF. The CDR3 DNA reads TGTGCCTGGAGTGTGTCCGGGGCCAACGTCCTGACTTTC.

The gene calls are TRBV30 and TRBJ2-3; D may correspond to TRBD1 or TRBD2 (5 bases each). V was cut by 0 bases and J by 4 bases, with 8 bases left in between. The CDR3 consists of 13 residues. Germline V CDR1 and CDR2: GTSNPN, SVGIG (reference sequence). In nucleotides, the CDR3 is TGTGCCTGGAGTGTACTGGGGGCAGATACGCAGTATTTT. Translating it yields CAWSVLGADTQYF. Together with reference TRBV30 and TRBJ2-3, the CDR3 gives the full variable domain: SQTIHQWPATLVQPVGSPLSLECTVEGTSNPNLYWYRQAAGRGLQLLFYSVGIGQISSEVPQNLSASRPQDRQFILSSKKLLLSDSGFYLCAWSVLGADTQYFGPGTRLTVL.

The chain recombines TRBV6-1 with TRBJ1-3, with D perhaps TRBD1 (5 bases). There are 14 residues in the CDR3. Trimming removed 3 bases from V and 0 bases from J, with 6 bases in between. The germline gives CDR1 MNHNS, CDR2 SASEGT. The DNA of the CDR3 is TGTGCCAGCAGTGATGGGGCCTCTGGAAACACCATATATTTT. Its translation is CASSDGASGNTIYF.

This clone was observed once. The chain joins TRBV30 to TRBJ1-2; the D gene is possibly TRBD1 (6 bases). The CDR3 is 14 amino acids. Looked up from germline, CDR1 is GTSNPN and CDR2 is SVGIG (reference sequence). Trimming left V 1 base short and J 4 bases short, with 13 bases between. This chain's CDR3 is CAWSAQGPSYGYTF. The CDR3 DNA reads as TGTGCCTGGAGTGCCCAGGGGCCGAGCTATGGCTACACCTTC.

This chain uses TRBV6-6 with TRBJ1-4, with D unresolved. This CDR3 spans 14 amino acids. V was cut by 0 bases and J by 6 bases, with 8 bases left in between. In germline, CDR1 is MNHNY, CDR2 SVGAGI (reference sequence). The CDR3 loop is CASSYSPSYEKLFF. As DNA, the CDR3 is TGTGCCAGCAGTTACTCGCCCAGTTATGAAAAACTGTTTTTT.

A single count supports this clone. The chain employs TRBV6-5 and TRBJ2-7; TRBD2 agrees at 10 bases. The CDR3 contains 15 residues. V dropped 1 base and J dropped 6; count of bases not matched to a gene: 6. CDR1 is MNHEY, CDR2 SVGAGI, per germline. The DNA for the CDR3 is TGTGCCAGCAGTTACTTGCCGGGACTAGCGATCGAGCAGTACTTC. Residues: CASSYLPGLAIEQYF.

About this clone: The sample contains more than one DNA sequence encoding this CDR3. The chain links TRBV27 to TRBJ2-7, with 12 bases lining up with TRBD1. The germline V gene encodes CDR1 MNHEY and CDR2 SMNVEV (reference sequence). V lost 6 bases and J lost 4; bases outside the gene matches: 4. This CDR3 comprises 14 residues. Written as DNA, the CDR3 is TGTGCCAGCAGCTTGGGACAGGGGGCTTACGAGCAGTACTTC. Residues: CASSLGQGAYEQYF.

The rearrangement uses TRBV5-1 and TRBJ1-2, with a possible D match to TRBD1 (5 bases). In germline, CDR1 is SGHRS, CDR2 YFSETQ. This CDR3 region has 15 residues. With 1 base removed from V and 3 bases from J, the gap between germline ends came to 13 bases. Here the CDR3 reads CASSLQRRGDYGYTF. CDR3 nucleotides: TGCGCCAGCAGCTTGCAAAGGAGAGGGGACTATGGCTACACCTTC. Complete variable domain (other parts from reference TRBV5-1 and TRBJ1-2): KAGVTQTPRYLIKTRGQQVTLSCSPISGHRSVSWYQQTPGQGLQFLFEYFSETQRNKGNFPGRFSGRQFSNSRSEMNVSTLELGDSALYLCASSLQRRGDYGYTFGSGTRLTVV.

The gene calls are TRBV5-4 and TRBJ2-1, with D possibly matching TRBD2 (6 bases). CDR1 is SGHNT and CDR2 is YYREEE in the germline V gene (reference sequence). This CDR3 has 14 residues. Deletions cut 5 bases from V and 2 bases from J, with 11 bases between. CDR3 loop: CASSIWGAYNEQFF. In DNA, the CDR3 is TGTGCCAGCAGTATTTGGGGGGCCTACAATGAGCAGTTCTTC.